The clone carrying this T cell receptor beta chain was seen a single time. The data were taken from a study of Ad26.COV2.S vaccination and SARS-CoV-2 variants. The CDR3 is 16 amino acids. Germline lookup yields CDR1 SGHTA and CDR2 FQGNSA. V dropped 5 bases and J dropped 0 bases, with 14 bases sitting between them. Profiling relied on immunoSEQ multiplex PCR, and the TCRdb table lists in-frame clones only, not all of them. The data hold 300,000 to 350,000 clones, with 90% observed a single time. Treatment here: some 19 received Ad26.COV2.S at low or high dose, single or two shots; roughly 5 received placebo; per-sample allocation not given. Samples analyzed were those drawn on day 63 after the first vaccine or placebo injection.

The TCR was taken from a person between 18 and 65 years old who received the Ad26.COV2.S COVID-19 vaccine or a placebo. The chain is built from TRBV7-2 and TRBJ2-4; D perhaps matches TRBD2 (6 bases). This specimen was peripheral blood, taken in a trial of Ad26.COV2.S vaccine versus placebo. The DNA of the CDR3 is TGTGCCAGCAGCCCGAGGGCGGGGCTAGCCAAAAACATTCAGTACTTC. Residues: CASSPRAGLAKNIQYF.